What follows describes a single TCR beta chain. Its antigen is as yet unknown. The data were taken from a study of cytomegalovirus exposure and HLA in healthy donors. General study findings and limits: Presence/absence analyses supposed approximately even sequencing depth among donors.

The PCR was carried out with 60 Vbeta primers and 13 Jbeta primers. Sequencing was performed with immunoSEQ multiplex PCR; in TCRdb, only in-frame clones are kept and a portion is missing. The repertoire holds more than 85,000 clones, with around 77% as singletons. CDR1 and CDR2 from the germline V gene are SQVTM and ANQGSEA. V lost 4 bases and J 1 base, leaving 10 bases between the germline ends. The CDR3 covers 13 residues. The rearrangement joins TRBV29-1 to TRBJ1-1; tentative D call: TRBD1 (5 bases). The sequenced sample consisted of PBMCs. The TCR comes from a female donor in good health and CMV-seronegative. The CDR3 sequence is CSVVGQENTEAFF. CDR3 DNA sequence: TGCAGCGTTGTGGGGCAGGAGAACACTGAAGCTTTCTTT.